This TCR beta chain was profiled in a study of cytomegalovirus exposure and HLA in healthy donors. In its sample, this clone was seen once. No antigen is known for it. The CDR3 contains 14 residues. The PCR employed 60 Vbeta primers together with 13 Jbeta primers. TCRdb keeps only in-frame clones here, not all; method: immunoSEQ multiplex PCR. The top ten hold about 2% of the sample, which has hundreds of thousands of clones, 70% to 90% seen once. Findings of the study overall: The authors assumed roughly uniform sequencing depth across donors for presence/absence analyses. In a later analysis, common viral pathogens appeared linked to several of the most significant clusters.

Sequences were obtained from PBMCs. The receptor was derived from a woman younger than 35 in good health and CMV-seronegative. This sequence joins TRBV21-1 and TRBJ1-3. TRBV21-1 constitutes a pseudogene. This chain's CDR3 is CASSSGPTGNTIYF. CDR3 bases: TGTGCCAGCAGCAGCGGTCCTACTGGAAACACCATATATTTT.